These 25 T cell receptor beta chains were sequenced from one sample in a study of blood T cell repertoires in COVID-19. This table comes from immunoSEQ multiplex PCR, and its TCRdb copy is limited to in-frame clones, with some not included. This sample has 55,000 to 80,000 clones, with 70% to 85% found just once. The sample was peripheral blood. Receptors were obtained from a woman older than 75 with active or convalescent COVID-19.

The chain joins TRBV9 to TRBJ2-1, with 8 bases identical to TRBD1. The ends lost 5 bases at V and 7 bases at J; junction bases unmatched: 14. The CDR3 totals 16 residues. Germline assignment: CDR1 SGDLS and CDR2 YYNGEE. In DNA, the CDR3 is TGTGCCAGCAGTCTCCTTGCCGACAGGGGATTTAATGAGCAGTTCTTC. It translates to CASSLLADRGFNEQFF.

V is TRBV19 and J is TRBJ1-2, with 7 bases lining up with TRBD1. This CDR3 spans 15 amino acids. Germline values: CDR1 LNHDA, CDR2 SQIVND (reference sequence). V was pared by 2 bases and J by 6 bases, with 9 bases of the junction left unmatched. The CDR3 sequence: CASSIFGGGTDGYTF. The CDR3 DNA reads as TGTGCCAGTAGTATATTCGGAGGAGGGACAGATGGCTACACCTTC.

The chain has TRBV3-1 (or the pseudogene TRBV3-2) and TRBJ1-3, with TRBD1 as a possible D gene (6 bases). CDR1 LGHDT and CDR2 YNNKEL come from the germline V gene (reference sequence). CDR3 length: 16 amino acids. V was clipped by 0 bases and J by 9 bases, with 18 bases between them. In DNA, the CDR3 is TGTGCCAGCAGCCAAGACAGTCAGGTTTTAGGGGGCACCATATATTTT. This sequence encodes CASSQDSQVLGGTIYF.

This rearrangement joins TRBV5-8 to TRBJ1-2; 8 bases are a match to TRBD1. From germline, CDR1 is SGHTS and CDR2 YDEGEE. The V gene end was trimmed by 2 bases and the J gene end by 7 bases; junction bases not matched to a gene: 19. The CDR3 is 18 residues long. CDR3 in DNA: TGTGCCAGCAGCTTAGCGGGGACCTACAGGGGGAATTCGGGTGGCTACACCTTC. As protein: CASSLAGTYRGNSGGYTF.

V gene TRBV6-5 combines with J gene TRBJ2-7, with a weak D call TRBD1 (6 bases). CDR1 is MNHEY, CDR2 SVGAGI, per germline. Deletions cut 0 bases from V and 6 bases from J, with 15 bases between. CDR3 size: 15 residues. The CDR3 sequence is CASSYSGAGEFEQYF. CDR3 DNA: TGTGCCAGCAGTTACTCGGGGGCAGGGGAGTTCGAGCAGTACTTC.

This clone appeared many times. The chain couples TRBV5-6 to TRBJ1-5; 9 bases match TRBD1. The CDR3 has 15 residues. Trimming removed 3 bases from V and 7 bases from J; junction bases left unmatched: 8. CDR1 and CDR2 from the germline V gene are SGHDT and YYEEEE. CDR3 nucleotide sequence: TGTGCCAGCAGCTCCGGGACAGGGACTGGACAGCCCCAGCATTTT. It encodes CASSSGTGTGQPQHF.

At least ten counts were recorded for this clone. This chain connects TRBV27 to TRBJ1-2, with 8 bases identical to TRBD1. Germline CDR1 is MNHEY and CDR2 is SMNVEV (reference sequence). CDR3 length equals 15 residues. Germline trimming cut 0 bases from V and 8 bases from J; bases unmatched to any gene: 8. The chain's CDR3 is CASSLSWQGAGGYTF. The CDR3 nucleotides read TGTGCCAGCAGTTTATCCTGGCAGGGGGCGGGAGGCTACACCTTC.

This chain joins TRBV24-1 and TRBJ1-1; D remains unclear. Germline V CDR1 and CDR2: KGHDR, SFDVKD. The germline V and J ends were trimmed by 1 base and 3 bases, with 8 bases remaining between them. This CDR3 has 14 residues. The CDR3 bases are TGTGCCACCAGTGATTTCCGAGTATACACTGAAGCTTTCTTT. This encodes CATSDFRVYTEAFF.

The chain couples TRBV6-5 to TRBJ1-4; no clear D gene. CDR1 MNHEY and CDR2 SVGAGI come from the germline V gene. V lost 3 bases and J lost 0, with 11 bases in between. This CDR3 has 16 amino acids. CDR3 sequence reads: CASSYQQTTTNEKLFF. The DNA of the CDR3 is TGTGCCAGCAGTTATCAACAGACTACAACTAATGAAAAACTGTTTTTT.

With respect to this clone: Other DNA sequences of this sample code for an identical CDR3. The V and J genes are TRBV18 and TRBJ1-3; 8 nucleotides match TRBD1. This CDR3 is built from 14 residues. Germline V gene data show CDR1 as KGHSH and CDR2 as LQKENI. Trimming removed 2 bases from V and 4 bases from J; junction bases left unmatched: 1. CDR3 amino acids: CASSPGQGGNTIYF. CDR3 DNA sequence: TGTGCCAGCTCACCAGGACAGGGAGGAAACACCATATATTTT.

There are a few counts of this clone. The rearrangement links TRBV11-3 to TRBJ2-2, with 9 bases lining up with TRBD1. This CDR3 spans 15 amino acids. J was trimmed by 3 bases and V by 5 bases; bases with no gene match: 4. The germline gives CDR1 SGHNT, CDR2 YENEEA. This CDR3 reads CASSKGTGYTGELFF. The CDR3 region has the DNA TGTGCCAGCAGCAAAGGGACAGGGTACACCGGGGAGCTGTTTTTT. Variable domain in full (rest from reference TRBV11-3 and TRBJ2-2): EAGVVQSPRYKIIEKKQPVAFWCNPISGHNTLYWYLQNLGQGPELLIRYENEEAVDDSQLPKDRFSAERLKGVDSTLKIQPAELGDSAVYLCASSKGTGYTGELFFGEGSRLTVL.

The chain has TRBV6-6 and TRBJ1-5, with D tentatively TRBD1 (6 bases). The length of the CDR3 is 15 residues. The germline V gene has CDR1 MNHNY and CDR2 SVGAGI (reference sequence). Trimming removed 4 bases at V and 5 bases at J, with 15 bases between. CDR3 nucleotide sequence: TGTGCCAGCAGTTCCATTACAGGGTTGGATCAGCCCCAGCATTTT. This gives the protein CASSSITGLDQPQHF.

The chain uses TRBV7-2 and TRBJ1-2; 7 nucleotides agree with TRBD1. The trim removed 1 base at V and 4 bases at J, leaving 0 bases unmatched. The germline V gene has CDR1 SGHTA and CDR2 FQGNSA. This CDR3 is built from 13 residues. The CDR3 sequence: CASSLDRGYGYTF. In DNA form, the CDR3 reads TGTGCCAGCAGCTTAGACAGGGGCTATGGCTACACCTTC.

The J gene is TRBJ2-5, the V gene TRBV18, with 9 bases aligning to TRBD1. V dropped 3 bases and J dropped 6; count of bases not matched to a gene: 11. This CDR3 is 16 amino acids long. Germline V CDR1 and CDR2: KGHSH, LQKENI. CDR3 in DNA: TGTGCCAGCTCACCCCCGCTCACAGGGGGCGCGCAGACCCAGTACTTC. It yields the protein CASSPPLTGGAQTQYF. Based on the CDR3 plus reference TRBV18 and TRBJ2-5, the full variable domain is NAGVMQNPRHLVRRRGQEARLRCSPMKGHSHVYWYRQLPEEGLKFMVYLQKENIIDESGMPKERFSAEFPKEGPSILRIQQVVRGDSAAYFCASSPPLTGGAQTQYFGPGTRLLVL.

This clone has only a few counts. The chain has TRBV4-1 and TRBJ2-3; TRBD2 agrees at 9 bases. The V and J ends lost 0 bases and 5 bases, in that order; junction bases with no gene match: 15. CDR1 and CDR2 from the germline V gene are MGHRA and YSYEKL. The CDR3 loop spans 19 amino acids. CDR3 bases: TGCGCCAGCAGCCAAGAACGAGGCTTGCGTAGCGGGGGACGAGATACGCAGTATTTT. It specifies CASSQERGLRSGGRDTQYF.

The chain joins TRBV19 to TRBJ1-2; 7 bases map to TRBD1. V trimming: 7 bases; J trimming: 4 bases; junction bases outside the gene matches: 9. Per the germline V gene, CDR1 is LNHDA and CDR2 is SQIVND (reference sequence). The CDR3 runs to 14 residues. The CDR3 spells CASTEDRASYGYTF. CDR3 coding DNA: TGTGCCAGTACTGAAGACAGGGCCTCCTATGGCTACACCTTC.

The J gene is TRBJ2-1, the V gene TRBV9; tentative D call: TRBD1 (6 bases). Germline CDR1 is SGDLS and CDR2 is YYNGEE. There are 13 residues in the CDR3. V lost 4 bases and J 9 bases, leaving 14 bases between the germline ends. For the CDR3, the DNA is TGTGCCAGCAGCCCCGGGACACCCAGTGAGCAGTTCTTC. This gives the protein CASSPGTPSEQFF.

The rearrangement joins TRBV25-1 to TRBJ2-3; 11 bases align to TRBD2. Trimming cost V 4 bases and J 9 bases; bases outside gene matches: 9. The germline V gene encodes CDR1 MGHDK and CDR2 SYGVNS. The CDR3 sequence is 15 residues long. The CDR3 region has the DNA TGTGCCAGCAGTGGTCTAGCGGGGGGCCTTGGCACGCAGTATTTT. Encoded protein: CASSGLAGGLGTQYF.

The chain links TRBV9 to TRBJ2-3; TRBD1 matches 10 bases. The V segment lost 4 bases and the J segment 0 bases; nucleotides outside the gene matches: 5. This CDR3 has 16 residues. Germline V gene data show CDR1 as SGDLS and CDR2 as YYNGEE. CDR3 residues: CASSSRQGASTDTQYF. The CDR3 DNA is TGTGCCAGCAGCTCCAGACAGGGGGCTAGCACAGATACGCAGTATTTT. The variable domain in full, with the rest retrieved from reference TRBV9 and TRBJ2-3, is DSGVTQTPKHLITATGQRVTLRCSPRSGDLSVYWYQQSLDQGLQFLIQYYNGEERAKGNILERFSAQQFPDLHSELNLSSLELGDSALYFCASSSRQGASTDTQYFGPGTRLTVL.

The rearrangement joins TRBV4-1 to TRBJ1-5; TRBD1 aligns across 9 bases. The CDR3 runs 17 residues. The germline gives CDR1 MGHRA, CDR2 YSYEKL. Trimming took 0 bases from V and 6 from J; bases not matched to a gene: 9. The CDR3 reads CASSQDLGTGYSQPQHF. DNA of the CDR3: TGCGCCAGCAGCCAAGATCTGGGGACAGGGTATAGTCAGCCCCAGCATTTT.

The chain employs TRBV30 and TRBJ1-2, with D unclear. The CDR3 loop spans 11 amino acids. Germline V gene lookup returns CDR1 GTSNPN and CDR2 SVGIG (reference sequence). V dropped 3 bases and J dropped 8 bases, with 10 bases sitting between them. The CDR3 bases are TGTGCCTGGAGCCCTTCAGAAGGCTACACCTTC. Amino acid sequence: CAWSPSEGYTF. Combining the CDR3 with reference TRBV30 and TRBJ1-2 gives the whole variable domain SQTIHQWPATLVQPVGSPLSLECTVEGTSNPNLYWYRQAAGRGLQLLFYSVGIGQISSEVPQNLSASRPQDRQFILSSKKLLLSDSGFYLCAWSPSEGYTFGSGTRLTVV.

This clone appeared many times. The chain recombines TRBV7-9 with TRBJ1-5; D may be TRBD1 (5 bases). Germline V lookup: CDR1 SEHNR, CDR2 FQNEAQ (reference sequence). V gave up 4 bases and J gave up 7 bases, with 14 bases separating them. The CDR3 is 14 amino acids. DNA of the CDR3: TGTGCCAGCAGCTGGGCAGGGAGGGGCCAGCCCCAGCATTTT. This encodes CASSWAGRGQPQHF.

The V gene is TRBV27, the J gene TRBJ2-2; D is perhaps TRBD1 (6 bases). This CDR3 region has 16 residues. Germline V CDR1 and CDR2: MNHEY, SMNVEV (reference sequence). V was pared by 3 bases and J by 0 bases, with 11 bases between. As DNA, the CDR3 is TGTGCCAGCAGTTTTTCAGGGGCCGCGAACACCGGGGAGCTGTTTTTT. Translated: CASSFSGAANTGELFF.

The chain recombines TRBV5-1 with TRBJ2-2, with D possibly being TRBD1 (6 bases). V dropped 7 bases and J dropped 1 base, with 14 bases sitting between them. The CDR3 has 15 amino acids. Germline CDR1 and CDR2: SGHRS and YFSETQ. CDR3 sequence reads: CASGMGALNTGELFF. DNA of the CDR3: TGCGCCAGCGGGATGGGGGCTTTGAACACCGGGGAGCTGTTTTTT.

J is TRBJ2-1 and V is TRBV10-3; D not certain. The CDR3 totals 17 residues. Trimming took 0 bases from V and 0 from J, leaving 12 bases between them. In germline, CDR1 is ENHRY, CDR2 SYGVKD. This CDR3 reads CAISESMPASSYNEQFF. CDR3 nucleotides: TGTGCCATCAGTGAGTCCATGCCTGCGAGCTCCTACAATGAGCAGTTCTTC.